The entry that follows covers one T cell receptor (beta chain) sequence. As processed by the authors: Using reference gene primer amplification, nucleated cell counts were estimated. The repertoire was sequenced with immunoSEQ multiplex PCR; TCRdb's copy has only in-frame clones and lacks some. From that table come the V and J calls and clone size; the DNA was used to work out D and trimming. Among over 90,000 clones listed, approximately 80% were seen once. This sample was taken from a study of blood T cell repertoires in COVID-19. Study details: Sites in the United States, Italy and Spain provided acute and convalescent COVID-19 samples. In each case, the material was cDNA or gDNA derived from T cells, B-cell-depleted T cells, or PBMCs.

Germline values: CDR1 SGHDT, CDR2 YYEEEE. CDR3 size: 16 residues. Unmatched junction bases numbered 11, after V lost 4 bases and J lost 2 bases. This receptor was obtained from a human donor in a cohort sampled during active or convalescent COVID-19. Sequencing was carried out using peripheral blood. This chain connects TRBV5-6 to TRBJ1-1; 7 nucleotides agree with TRBD1. For the CDR3, the DNA is TGTGCCAGCAGCCGACAGGGCCCAGCATTTAACACTGAAGCTTTCTTT. Its translation: CASSRQGPAFNTEAFF. The full variable domain, in which reference TRBV5-6 and TRBJ1-1 provide the parts outside the CDR3, is DAGVTQSPTHLIKTRGQQVTLRCSPKSGHDTVSWYQQALGQGPQFIFQYYEEEERQRGNFPDRFSGHQFPNYSSELNVNALLLGDSALYLCASSRQGPAFNTEAFFGQGTRLTVV.